This T cell receptor (beta chain) was identified during a study of blood T cells in healthy people across ages (dated by TCRdb to the mid-2010s). General notes on the study: In model experiments, roughly one uniquely barcoded TCR beta cDNA molecule per two T cells was captured by template switching. Using the same blood draw, the study looked at two additional independent replicas of 1 million unique cDNA reads for two donors, one aged 18 to 30 and the other aged 80 or older. The study measured age-related changes in TCR beta repertoire diversity using deep sequencing normalized with unique cDNA molecular identifiers. Four age groups were formed from the donors: young (average roughly 15 years), middle-aged (approximately 39), aged (roughly 59) and long-lived (roughly 81). To avoid experimental bias, donors of different ages were spread randomly across the sequencing lanes. What the research found in general, with its limitations: Because the CMV infection status of the donors was unknown, age-related changes in expanded clonotypes may potentially have been confounded. Conclusive comparison of naive and antigen-experienced compartments was prevented by the profiling of bulk unsorted PBMCs. Estimates of total diversity based on one million sequenced T cells were considered lower bounds and underestimates. Observed TCR beta diversity correlated strongly with the percentage of naive T cells measured by flow cytometry. As age increased, observed TCR beta diversity per million T cells dropped in a roughly linear way, and a significant reduction was already evident by age roughly 36. Compared with the aged group, the long-lived group had more naive CD4+ T cells, fewer expanded clones and increased TCR diversity, a pattern suggesting age selection.

CDR1 and CDR2 (MNHNS, SASEGT) derive from the germline V gene. The CDR3, from cysteine to phenylalanine, totals 13 residues. CDR3 DNA only is kept here, 39 bases in frame from base 1. Germline trimming: 6 bases from V, 6 bases from J; junction bases outside gene matches: 7. This clonotype was observed a few times. The antigen this receptor binds is unknown. The record has no base qualities; no much larger clone is one base away. Systemically healthy Caucasian individuals from Russia, 39 in total and aged roughly 6 to 100 years, were included as donors. Each donor gave approximately 9.4 milliliters of peripheral blood, drawn into EDTA-treated Vacutainer tubes. Ficoll-Paque density-gradient centrifugation was used to isolate PBMCs, with at least 6 million per sample. Total RNA was extracted from PBMCs with Trizol reagent, with at least 5.5 micrograms obtained per sample. For every donor, an aliquot of PBMCs went through flow cytometry to measure the percentages of naive CD45RAhigh/CD27high T cells.

Receptor libraries were prepared by 5' RACE. The run used an Illumina HiSeq 2500. The second PCR ran for about 6 to 11 cycles and used a J-beta primer mix along with a sample-barcoded 5' primer. Each TCR beta cDNA molecule received a unique molecular identifier from a template-switch 5' adaptor carrying 12 random nucleotides. Each sample yielded at least 3 million CDR3-containing paired-end reads. All of the RNA was converted into first-strand cDNA using the Mint cDNA synthesis kit, with a TRBC-specific oligonucleotide serving as the primer. Following uracil-DNA glycosylase treatment, a first 18-cycle PCR with universal primers M1SS and BC2_uni_R was performed on all cDNA. On the authors' methods: For normalization, 1 million high-quality reads were randomly selected from each sample, with every read carrying a distinct molecular identifier. Reads with shared molecular identifiers were discarded instead of being binned into consensus sequences. MiTCR, set to a Q25 quality threshold and the strictest error-elimination algorithm, was used for CDR3 identification, clonotype clustering and error correction. A nonparametric unseen species model with Euler transformation was used to estimate a lower bound on total TCR beta diversity. TCRdb took the public reads, trimmed them with fastp at Q25, ran MiXCR for clone calling and kept in-frame beta chains. CDR3 protein sequences are deduplicated, and each keeps its most common genes and DNA. TCRdb's processing, not the authors' own work, is the source of the V and J calls. This sample is represented by 1.5 million to 2 million distinct CDR3 sequences; 28% of them were singletons. 7% to 9% of the sample is in the top ten clones.

The source material was blood. This clonotype was sampled from a young woman in good health. The rearrangement combines TRBV6-1 with TRBJ1-2, with TRBD1 matching 7 junction bases. Here the CDR3 is given as CASRTWTGDGYTF. In nucleotides, the sequence is TGTGCCAGCAGGACCTGGACAGGAGATGGCTACACCTTC.